This T cell receptor beta chain was sequenced during a study of post-analysis software for immune sequencing data. About the research overall: Relapsing-remitting, secondary progressive and progressive-relapsing courses of multiple sclerosis were included.

Trimming took 8 bases from V and 0 from J, leaving 8 bases between them. CDR1 and CDR2 from the germline V gene are MNHEY and SMNVEV (reference sequence). The CDR3 has 13 residues. Prepared libraries of TCR beta cDNA carried unique molecular identifiers. Each sample of about 0.9 to 11 million input T cells yielded about 500,000 cDNA molecules, so each molecule approximated one T cell. MiXCR, run by TCRdb on the PCR reads, gives a single entry per CDR3 protein. The sample carries hundreds of thousands of distinct CDR3 sequences, roughly 29% recorded once. Of note for this clonotype: Its target is not known.

Study findings and constraints: Five or six TRBV segments, TRBV5-6, TRBV5-1 and TRBV20-1 among them, were found more frequent in patients than controls. Diversity measured as normalized Chao1 was significantly lower in multiple sclerosis patients than in controls. F measure clustering grouped samples strongly by preparation batch.

Sequencing was performed on blood. This sequence joins TRBV27 and TRBJ1-5; D is ambiguous. The source of this sequence is a girl aged 10 to 17 with multiple sclerosis. The CDR3 loop is CASRMYSNQPQHF. In nucleotides, the CDR3 is TGTGCCAGCCGGATGTATAGCAATCAGCCCCAGCATTTT.